This is a list of T cell receptor beta chains from one sample in a study of response to subunit inactivated influenza vaccine. TCRdb passed the RT-PCR reads through MiXCR, listing each CDR3 protein once. The sample yields hundreds of thousands of distinct CDR3 sequences, 14% seen once. The sample consisted of PBMCs from blood, taken 14 days before vaccination. These receptors originate from a man over 45 who received an inactivated influenza vaccine. CDR3s include the opening cysteine and the closing phenylalanine or tryptophan. A D gene is named only where the DNA matches it firmly. Not all rows give a size; the values are once, few, many and, for expanded clones, a class.

DNA: TGTGCCAGTAGTATTGGCGGGCGCTCAGATACGCAGTATTTT; CDR3: CASSIGGRSDTQYF; J: TRBJ2-3; size: NA; D: NA; V: TRBV19
DNA: TGTGCCAGCAGCGCCTATTCCGGGACAGGGTGGGACTATGGCTACACCTTC; CDR3: CASSAYSGTGWDYGYTF; J: TRBJ1-2; size: NA; D: TRBD1; V: TRBV7-2
DNA: TGTGCCAGCAGCCAAGGTTACAGGGGAACCAACGAGCAGTACTTC; CDR3: CASSQGYRGTNEQYF; J: TRBJ2-7; size: NA; D: TRBD1; V: TRBV4-2
DNA: TGTGCCAGCAGTTACCCCGCTAGTCAAGAGCAGTACTTC; CDR3: CASSYPASQEQYF; J: TRBJ2-7; size: few; D: NA; V: TRBV6-5
DNA: TGCGCCAGCAGCCACCCACAGAACACTGAAGCTTTCTTT; CDR3: CASSHPQNTEAFF; J: TRBJ1-1; size: few; D: NA; V: TRBV4-1
DNA: TGTGCCAGCATCACCGAGGCTGGCGGGGAGCTGTTTTTT; CDR3: CASITEAGGELFF; J: TRBJ2-2; size: NA; D: NA; V: TRBV28
DNA: TGTGCCAGCAGTTTAAGGAGGGGGCCTGAAGCTTTCTTT; CDR3: CASSLRRGPEAFF; J: TRBJ1-1; size: few; D: TRBD1; V: TRBV27
DNA: TGTGCCAGCAGTTTAGAACCCCCAAATCCTTACGAGCAGTACTTC; CDR3: CASSLEPPNPYEQYF; J: TRBJ2-7; size: NA; D: NA; V: TRBV28
DNA: TGTGCCAGCAGCTTACCGGCGCCGGATACGCAGTATTTT; CDR3: CASSLPAPDTQYF; J: TRBJ2-3; size: few; D: NA; V: TRBV7-9
DNA: TGTGCCAGCAGTAAAACCCGGTTGGACGAGCAGTACTTC; CDR3: CASSKTRLDEQYF; J: TRBJ2-7; size: many; D: NA; V: TRBV12-3/TRBV12-4
DNA: TGTGCCAGCAGTTACCAGGAGGGGGCTGGAAACACCATATATTTT; CDR3: CASSYQEGAGNTIYF; J: TRBJ1-3; size: NA; D: NA; V: TRBV6-5
DNA: TGTGCCAGCAGTTCGGGAGGCCTTAGCACAGATACGCAGTATTTT; CDR3: CASSSGGLSTDTQYF; J: TRBJ2-3; size: many; D: TRBD2; V: TRBV28
DNA: TGTGCCAGCAGTTCTACGGGACTAGCGGCCACAGATACGCAGTATTTT; CDR3: CASSSTGLAATDTQYF; J: TRBJ2-3; size: NA; D: TRBD2; V: TRBV12-3/TRBV12-4
DNA: TGTGCCAGCAGTTACTCGGGGATTGAGGCTAGCGGGGACTACGAGCAGTACTTC; CDR3: CASSYSGIEASGDYEQYF; J: TRBJ2-7; size: many; D: TRBD2; V: TRBV6-5
DNA: TGTGCCAGCAGCTTGGGACAGGGCCGGGGATATTCACCCCTCCACTTT; CDR3: CASSLGQGRGYSPLHF; J: TRBJ1-6; size: NA; D: TRBD1; V: TRBV5-5
DNA: TGCGCCAGCAGCAAAGAGAGTCGGGGTATTAATTCACCCCTCCACTTT; CDR3: CASSKESRGINSPLHF; J: TRBJ1-6; size: NA; D: NA; V: TRBV5-1
DNA: TGTGCCAGCAGCACCCAGGGACAGGGGTTCCACGAGCAGTACTTC; CDR3: CASSTQGQGFHEQYF; J: TRBJ2-7; size: NA; D: TRBD1; V: TRBV11-2
DNA: TGTGCCAGCACTTGGACGTGGCGAGAGCAGTTCTTC; CDR3: CASTWTWREQFF; J: TRBJ2-1; size: many; D: NA; V: TRBV12-3/TRBV12-4
DNA: TGTGCCAGCTCACGACTAGCGGCCTACAATGAGCAGTTCTTC; CDR3: CASSRLAAYNEQFF; J: TRBJ2-1; size: few; D: TRBD2; V: TRBV7-6
DNA: TGTGCCTGGAGCAGAGGGAGTAACACTGAAGCTTTCTTT; CDR3: CAWSRGSNTEAFF; J: TRBJ1-1; size: NA; D: NA; V: TRBV30
DNA: TGCAGTGCTTGGGATGAAAAACTGTTTTTT; CDR3: CSAWDEKLFF; J: TRBJ1-4; size: NA; D: NA; V: TRBV20-1
DNA: TGTGCCAGCAGCTTAGAGGCGGGAACGGGCAATGAGCAGTTCTTC; CDR3: CASSLEAGTGNEQFF; J: TRBJ2-1; size: few; D: NA; V: TRBV7-2
DNA: TGCAGCGCTCGGACGAACACTGAAGCTTTCTTT; CDR3: CSARTNTEAFF; J: TRBJ1-1; size: few; D: NA; V: TRBV29-1
DNA: TGTGCCACCAGTGCGGGAGAGCGGGGAAACACCATATATTTT; CDR3: CATSAGERGNTIYF; J: TRBJ1-3; size: NA; D: NA; V: TRBV24-1
DNA: TGTGCCACCAGCAGAGTACTAGGGGCAGATACGCAGTATTTT; CDR3: CATSRVLGADTQYF; J: TRBJ2-3; size: NA; D: NA; V: TRBV15
DNA: TGCAGTGCTACAAGACTAGCGGGAGGGCCGAATACTAACACAGATACGCAGTATTTT; CDR3: CSATRLAGGPNTNTDTQYF; J: TRBJ2-3; size: NA; D: TRBD2; V: TRBV20-1
DNA: TGTGCCAGCAGGTTCGGGGGGACAGGGGCTCCCTACGAGCAGTACTTC; CDR3: CASRFGGTGAPYEQYF; J: TRBJ2-7; size: NA; D: TRBD1; V: TRBV6-1
DNA: TGCAGTGCTAGAGGGGGGACAGGGGTTGTTGAGCAGTTCTTC; CDR3: CSARGGTGVVEQFF; J: TRBJ2-1; size: NA; D: TRBD1; V: TRBV20-1
DNA: TGTGCCAGCAGACAGACAGGGACAGATACGCAGTATTTT; CDR3: CASRQTGTDTQYF; J: TRBJ2-3; size: NA; D: TRBD1; V: TRBV5-8
DNA: TGTGCCAGCAGCCTCGACAGGCCCGTCCTCTACGAGCAGTACTTC; CDR3: CASSLDRPVLYEQYF; J: TRBJ2-7; size: NA; D: NA; V: TRBV7-2
DNA: TGTGCCACCAGCAGACCCTATACCCATACTGGGGCCAACGTCCTGACTTTC; CDR3: CATSRPYTHTGANVLTF; J: TRBJ2-6; size: NA; D: NA; V: TRBV15
DNA: TGTGCCAGCAGTAGCAGGGGGGCCGGGGAGCTGTTTTTT; CDR3: CASSSRGAGELFF; J: TRBJ2-2; size: few; D: NA; V: TRBV7-2
DNA: TGTGCCTGGAGCTACCCGGGACAGGGGGCCGAAGAGACCCAGTACTTC; CDR3: CAWSYPGQGAEETQYF; J: TRBJ2-5; size: NA; D: TRBD1; V: TRBV30
DNA: TGTGCCATCACCCCGACCCTCTCCTACGAGCAGTACTTC; CDR3: CAITPTLSYEQYF; J: TRBJ2-7; size: few; D: NA; V: TRBV10-3
DNA: TGTGCCATCAGTTACGGGGGCACTGAAGCTTTCTTT; CDR3: CAISYGGTEAFF; J: TRBJ1-1; size: few; D: NA; V: TRBV10-3
DNA: TGTGCCAGCAGCCTCGTAGCGGGGGGGGGATACAATGAGCAGTTCTTC; CDR3: CASSLVAGGGYNEQFF; J: TRBJ2-1; size: many; D: TRBD2; V: TRBV4-2
DNA: TGTGCCACCAGCAGAGTCCCGGACCGGCGGCCCGAGCAGTACTTC; CDR3: CATSRVPDRRPEQYF; J: TRBJ2-7; size: few; D: NA; V: TRBV15
DNA: TGTGCCAGCAGCCAAGAGGGCCCAGCATATTCTGGAAACACCATATATTTT; CDR3: CASSQEGPAYSGNTIYF; J: TRBJ1-3; size: few; D: NA; V: TRBV4-2
DNA: TGCAGCGTCCACCGGACTAGCGGGGAGACCCAGTACTTC; CDR3: CSVHRTSGETQYF; J: TRBJ2-5; size: many; D: TRBD2; V: TRBV29-1